This T cell receptor (beta chain) is drawn from a study of beta chain features in type 1 diabetes. About the study: All samples together contributed some 100,000,000 sorted cells for examination.

The sequenced template was cDNA made from the entire isolated RNA. The study sequenced naive, central memory and regulatory T cell samples to an average of about 3.9 million reads. Sequencing was performed with immunoSEQ multiplex PCR; in TCRdb, only in-frame clones are kept and a portion is missing. This sample has some 290,000 clones, with around 25% found just once. Study-level results: Moderate but significant shortening of TCRB CDR3s was recorded in all four CD4+ subsets from Type 1 diabetes patients.

CDR1 and CDR2 (germline): SGHRS, YFSETQ. V was pared by 6 bases and J by 3 bases, with 9 bases between. The CDR3 is 12 residues long. As for this clone: Its specificity is unknown.

The rearrangement uses TRBV5-1 and TRBJ1-2; the D is unclear. Sequencing was carried out using naive CD4+ T cells from blood. The TCR sequence derives from a woman in her thirties with type 1 diabetes. The DNA for the CDR3 is TGCGCCAGCACCGACACCGACTATGGCTACACCTTC. This encodes CASTDTDYGYTF.